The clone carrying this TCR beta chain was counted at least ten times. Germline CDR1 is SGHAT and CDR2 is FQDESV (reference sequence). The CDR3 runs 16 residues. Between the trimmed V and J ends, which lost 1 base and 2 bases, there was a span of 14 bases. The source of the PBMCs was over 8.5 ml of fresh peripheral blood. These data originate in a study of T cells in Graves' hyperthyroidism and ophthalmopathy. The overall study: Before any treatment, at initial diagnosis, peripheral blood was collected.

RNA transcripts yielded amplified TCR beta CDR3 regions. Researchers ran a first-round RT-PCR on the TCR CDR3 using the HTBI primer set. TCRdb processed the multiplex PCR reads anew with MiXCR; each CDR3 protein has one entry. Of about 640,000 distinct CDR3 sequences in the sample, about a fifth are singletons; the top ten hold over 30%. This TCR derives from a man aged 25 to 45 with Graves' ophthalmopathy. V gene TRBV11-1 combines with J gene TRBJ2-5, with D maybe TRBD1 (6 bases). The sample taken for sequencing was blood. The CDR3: CASSLGRGGRQETQYF. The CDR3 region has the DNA TGTGCCAGCAGCTTAGGACGAGGGGGAAGGCAAGAGACCCAGTACTTC. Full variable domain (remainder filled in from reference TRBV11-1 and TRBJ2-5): EAEVAQSPRYKITEKSQAVAFWCDPISGHATLYWYRQILGQGPELLVQFQDESVVDDSQLPKDRFSAERLKGVDSTLKIQPAELGDSAMYLCASSLGRGGRQETQYFGPGTRLLVL.